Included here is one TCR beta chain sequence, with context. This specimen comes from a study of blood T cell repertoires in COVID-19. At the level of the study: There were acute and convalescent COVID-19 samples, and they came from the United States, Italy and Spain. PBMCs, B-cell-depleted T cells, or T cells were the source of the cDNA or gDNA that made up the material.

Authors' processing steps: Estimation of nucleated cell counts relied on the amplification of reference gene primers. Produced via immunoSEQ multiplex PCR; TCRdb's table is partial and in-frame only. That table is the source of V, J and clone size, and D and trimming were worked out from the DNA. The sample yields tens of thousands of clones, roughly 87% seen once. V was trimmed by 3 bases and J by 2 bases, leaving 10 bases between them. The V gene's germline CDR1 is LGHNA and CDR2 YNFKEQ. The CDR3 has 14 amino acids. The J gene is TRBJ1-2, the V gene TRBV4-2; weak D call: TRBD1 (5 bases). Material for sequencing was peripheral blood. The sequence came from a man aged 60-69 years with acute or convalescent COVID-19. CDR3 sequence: CASSQVTVNYGYTF. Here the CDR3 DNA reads TGTGCCAGCAGCCAGGTGACAGTAAACTATGGCTACACCTTC.